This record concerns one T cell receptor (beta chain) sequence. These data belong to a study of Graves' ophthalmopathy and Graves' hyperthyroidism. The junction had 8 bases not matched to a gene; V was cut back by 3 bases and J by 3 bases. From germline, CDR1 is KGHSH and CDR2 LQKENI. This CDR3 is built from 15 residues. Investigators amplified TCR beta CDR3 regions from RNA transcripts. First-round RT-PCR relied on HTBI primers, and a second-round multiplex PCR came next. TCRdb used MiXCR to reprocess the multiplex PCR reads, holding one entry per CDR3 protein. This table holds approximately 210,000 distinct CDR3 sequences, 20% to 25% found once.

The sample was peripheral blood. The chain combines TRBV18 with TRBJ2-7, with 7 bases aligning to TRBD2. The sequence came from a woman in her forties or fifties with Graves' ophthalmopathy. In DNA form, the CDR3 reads TGTGCCAGCTCACCGGGGCAGGGAGGGGTCTACGAGCAGTACTTC. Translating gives CASSPGQGGVYEQYF.